Presented here are 29 T cell receptor beta chains from one specimen sequenced in a study of preoperative IRX-2 immunotherapy in early breast cancer. Assay: immunoSEQ multiplex PCR; the TCRdb copy retains only in-frame clones and omits some. The sample lists some 30,000 clones, roughly 89% occurring once. The treatment was: preoperative locoregional IRX-2 cytokine immunotherapy. Sampling was performed from a patient treated with IRX-2 immunotherapy. The source is a human donor with breast cancer.

The chain recombines TRBV29-1 with TRBJ1-3; tentative D call: TRBD1 (5 bases). The V gene lost 7 bases and the J gene lost 4 bases, with 11 bases spanning the gap. Germline V gives CDR1 SQVTM, CDR2 ANQGSEA. The CDR3 contains 12 residues. Written as DNA, the CDR3 is TGCAGCGCTGGGACGCGGGGAAACACCATATATTTT. The encoded protein is CSAGTRGNTIYF. The whole variable domain, remainder taken from reference TRBV29-1 and TRBJ1-3, is SAVISQKPSRDICQRGTSLTIQCQVDSQVTMMFWYRQQPGQSLTLIATANQGSEATYESGFVIDKFPISRPNLTFSTLTVSNMSPEDSSIYLCSAGTRGNTIYFGEGSWLTVV.

V is TRBV5-3 and J is TRBJ1-5, with a weak D call TRBD1 (5 bases). TRBV5-3 is reported as an ORF; its role is uncertain. This CDR3 region has 17 residues. Trimming shortened V by 0 bases and J by 3 bases, and 16 bases separated the two germline ends. CDR3: CARSLVAGRPFNQPQHF. In nucleotides, the CDR3 is TGTGCCAGAAGCTTGGTTGCGGGGCGCCCGTTCAATCAGCCCCAGCATTTT.

The rearrangement links TRBV4-3 to TRBJ1-1, with a possible D match to TRBD1 (6 bases). This CDR3 is built from 13 residues. V was cut by 6 bases and J by 6 bases, with 14 bases left in between. Germline CDR1 LGHNA, CDR2 YSLEER. The CDR3 DNA sequence: TGCGCCAGCAGGTCTCTACAGGGACCTGAAGCTTTCTTT. It encodes CASRSLQGPEAFF.

This chain joins TRBV10-2 and TRBJ2-5; TRBD1 or TRBD2 may be the D gene (5 bases each). The CDR3 is 15 amino acids. V lost 4 bases and J 2 bases, leaving 14 bases between the germline ends. Looked up from germline, CDR1 is WSHSY and CDR2 is SAAADI. CDR3 sequence (DNA): TGCGCCAGCAGTGGGACTGGACAAAGGCAAGAGACCCAGTACTTC. This encodes CASSGTGQRQETQYF.

This chain connects TRBV10-2 to TRBJ1-5; maybe TRBD1 (5 bases). Per the germline V gene, CDR1 is WSHSY and CDR2 is SAAADI. Trimming cost V 7 bases and J 3 bases, with 10 bases left between them. CDR3 length: 13 residues. In DNA, the CDR3 is TGCGCCAGCATGACAGATCACAATCAGCCCCAGCATTTT. It encodes CASMTDHNQPQHF.

The chain carries TRBV2 and TRBJ1-1, with D tentatively TRBD1 (6 bases). The CDR3 extends over 13 amino acids. Germline lookup yields CDR1 SNHLY and CDR2 FYNNEI. V lost 10 bases and J lost 4, with 16 bases in between. CDR3 sequence: CANKVSGATEAFF. Written as DNA, the CDR3 is TGTGCCAACAAGGTCTCGGGGGCCACTGAAGCTTTCTTT.

The V call is TRBV12-5, the J call TRBJ2-7; 7 nucleotides agree with TRBD1. The V segment lost 5 bases and the J segment 6 bases; nucleotides outside the gene matches: 10. Germline-derived CDR1 and CDR2 are LGHNT and FRNRAP. The CDR3 totals 14 residues. As DNA, the CDR3 is TGTGCTAGTGGTCCACTAGGGGGCCAATCCGAGCAGTACTTC. It translates to CASGPLGGQSEQYF.

The V and J genes are TRBV14 and TRBJ2-6; 7 positions agree with TRBD2. The CDR3 totals 16 residues. The germline gives CDR1 SGHDN, CDR2 FVKESK. The ends lost 5 bases at V and 1 base at J; junction bases unmatched: 5. The CDR3 DNA reads as TGTGCCAGCAGCGTCCGGGGAGGGTCTGGGGCCAACGTCCTGACTTTC. It specifies CASSVRGGSGANVLTF. Full variable domain (remainder filled in from reference TRBV14 and TRBJ2-6): EAGVTQFPSHSVIEKGQTVTLRCDPISGHDNLYWYRRVMGKEIKFLLHFVKESKQDESGMPNNRFLAERTGGTYSTLKVQPAELEDSGVYFCASSVRGGSGANVLTFGAGSRLTVL.

The V gene is TRBV6-5, the J gene TRBJ1-2; D is undetermined. Trimming removed 6 bases at V and 8 bases at J, with 13 bases between. Germline values: CDR1 MNHEY, CDR2 SVGAGI. This CDR3 has 12 residues. The CDR3 reads CASSPNKGGYTF. In DNA, the CDR3 is TGTGCCAGCAGCCCAAACAAGGGCGGCTACACCTTC.

The chain is built from TRBV10-3 and TRBJ2-3, with 9 bases identical to TRBD2. Germline CDR1 and CDR2: ENHRY and SYGVKD. Germline trimming cut 4 bases from V and 6 bases from J; bases unmatched to any gene: 2. The CDR3 length is 13 residues. The CDR3: CAISVTSGDTQYF. The CDR3 DNA sequence: TGTGCCATCAGTGTAACTAGCGGGGATACGCAGTATTTT.

The J gene is TRBJ2-5, the V gene TRBV28; D ambiguous. The CDR3 runs to 14 residues. V lost 7 bases to trimming and J lost 11 bases, with 23 bases between them. Germline CDR1 reads MDHEN; CDR2 reads SYDVKM. CDR3 loop: CASTTGAFTLEQYF. The CDR3, as DNA: TGTGCCAGCACCACCGGAGCGTTTACCCTGGAGCAGTACTTC.

The gene calls are TRBV28 and TRBJ1-1; maybe TRBD1 (5 bases). V was trimmed by 4 bases and J by 0 bases, leaving 9 bases between them. CDR1 is MDHEN, CDR2 SYDVKM, per germline. CDR3 length: 14 amino acids. For the CDR3, the DNA is TGTGCCAGCAGTTCGGGGCCCATGAACACTGAAGCTTTCTTT. It encodes CASSSGPMNTEAFF.

The J gene is TRBJ2-7, the V gene TRBV11-2; TRBD2 is a possible D gene (5 bases). In germline, CDR1 is SGHAT, CDR2 FQNNGV. The CDR3 is 14 amino acids. Trimming left V 2 bases short and J 6 bases short, with 14 bases between. The CDR3: CASSLFGGRGEQYF. The CDR3 DNA sequence: TGTGCCAGCAGCTTATTTGGAGGACGGGGCGAGCAGTACTTC.

The CDR3 reads CASSPRTGPYGYTF. The CDR3, as DNA: TGTGCCAGCAGCCCCCGGACAGGGCCCTATGGCTACACCTTC. This chain connects TRBV14 to TRBJ1-2, with 8 bases matching TRBD1. The CDR3 consists of 14 residues. V lost 4 bases, J lost 4 bases, and 5 bases stayed unmatched. CDR1 is SGHDN, CDR2 FVKESK, per germline.

V usage is TRBV6-1 and J usage is TRBJ1-2; tentative D call: TRBD1 (5 bases). V lost 3 bases and J 4 bases, leaving 12 bases between the germline ends. This CDR3 contains 14 residues. Germline loops: CDR1 MNHNS, CDR2 SASEGT. The CDR3 is CASSEGEGGYGYTF. CDR3 DNA: TGTGCCAGCAGTGAGGGGGAGGGCGGCTATGGCTACACCTTC.

The genes are TRBV10-3 and TRBJ2-7, with 9 bases aligning to TRBD2. CDR1 and CDR2 from the germline V gene are ENHRY and SYGVKD. Trimming took 6 bases from V and 3 from J; bases not matched to a gene: 6. This CDR3 is built from 14 residues. CDR3 nucleotides: TGTGCCATCAGCGGGACTAGCTTAGTCTACGAGCAGTACTTC. It is translated as CAISGTSLVYEQYF.

This clone was seen a single time. The rearrangement uses TRBV7-2 and TRBJ2-7; tentative D call: TRBD2 (6 bases). The germline V and J ends were trimmed by 1 base and 7 bases, with 17 bases remaining between them. Germline values: CDR1 SGHTA, CDR2 FQGNSA. The CDR3 runs to 15 residues. The CDR3 sequence: CASSLDRSLRGEQYF. The CDR3 DNA reads TGTGCCAGCAGCTTAGATCGTTCCCTTCGGGGGGAGCAGTACTTC. The variable domain in full, with the rest retrieved from reference TRBV7-2 and TRBJ2-7, is GAGVSQSPSNKVTEKGKDVELRCDPISGHTALYWYRQSLGQGLEFLIYFQGNSAPDKSGLPSDRFSAERTGGSVSTLTIQRTQQEDSAVYLCASSLDRSLRGEQYFGPGTRLTVT.

The chain couples TRBV10-3 to TRBJ2-7; 10 positions agree with TRBD1. Germline CDR1 and CDR2: ENHRY and SYGVKD. V shed 0 bases and J 7 bases; nucleotides not matched to a gene: 0. This CDR3 spans 13 amino acids. CDR3 loop: CAISESGQGEQYF. For the CDR3, the DNA is TGTGCCATCAGTGAGTCGGGACAGGGGGAGCAGTACTTC.

V usage is TRBV5-1 and J usage is TRBJ1-1; D gene unclear. Trimming removed 0 bases at V and 0 bases at J, with 9 bases between. The germline V gene has CDR1 SGHRS and CDR2 YFSETQ. This CDR3 has 15 amino acids. The CDR3 is CASSLDGILNTEAFF. The CDR3 nucleotides read TGCGCCAGCAGCTTGGATGGGATCTTGAACACTGAAGCTTTCTTT. Using reference TRBV5-1 and TRBJ1-1 for the parts outside the CDR3, the full variable domain is KAGVTQTPRYLIKTRGQQVTLSCSPISGHRSVSWYQQTPGQGLQFLFEYFSETQRNKGNFPGRFSGRQFSNSRSEMNVSTLELGDSALYLCASSLDGILNTEAFFGQGTRLTVV.

This clone was counted once. The chain uses TRBV5-6 and TRBJ1-1, with TRBD1 matching over 8 bases. CDR3 length: 14 residues. V was pared by 1 base and J by 5 bases, with 4 bases of the junction left unmatched. Germline loops: CDR1 SGHDT, CDR2 YYEEEE. CDR3 sequence: CASSLSRGRTEAFF. CDR3 in DNA: TGTGCCAGCAGCTTGAGCAGGGGGCGGACTGAAGCTTTCTTT.

The J gene is TRBJ2-6, the V gene TRBV5-1, with D maybe TRBD2 (5 bases). Trimming removed 6 bases at V and 0 bases at J, with 16 bases between. Germline V gives CDR1 SGHRS, CDR2 YFSETQ. There are 17 residues in the CDR3. CDR3 bases: TGCGCCAGCACCCCCCGGACTTCCCTCTCTGGGGCCAACGTCCTGACTTTC. Encoded protein: CASTPRTSLSGANVLTF.

V gene TRBV19 combines with J gene TRBJ1-5; no reliable D call. Germline V gene lookup returns CDR1 LNHDA and CDR2 SQIVND (reference sequence). The length of the CDR3 is 18 residues. Between the trimmed V and J ends, which lost 6 bases and 4 bases, there was a span of 25 bases. CDR3 protein: CASSPSNRWVAENQPQHF. CDR3 sequence (DNA): TGTGCCAGTAGCCCATCCAACCGATGGGTAGCGGAAAATCAGCCCCAGCATTTT.

Here the CDR3 DNA reads TGTGCCAGCATCGTACAGAGGTTCGGCTATGGCTACACCTTC. Amino acid sequence: CASIVQRFGYGYTF. The chain links TRBV5-6 to TRBJ1-2, with unresolved D. The CDR3 contains 14 residues. The germline V gene encodes CDR1 SGHDT and CDR2 YYEEEE. V was clipped by 6 bases and J by 4 bases, with 16 bases between them.

The rearrangement uses TRBV5-4 and TRBJ2-1; D might be TRBD1 or TRBD2, each matching 5 bases. The germline V and J ends were trimmed by 9 bases and 6 bases, with 19 bases remaining between them. This CDR3 comprises 14 residues. Germline V gives CDR1 SGHNT, CDR2 YYREEE (reference sequence). CDR3 in DNA: TGTGCCACCTTTCCGGTCCTTGGGGGCAATGAGCAGTTCTTC. It yields the protein CATFPVLGGNEQFF.

The V and J genes are TRBV9 and TRBJ1-1; 8 nucleotides agree with TRBD1. From germline, CDR1 is SGDLS and CDR2 YYNGEE. The CDR3 loop spans 14 amino acids. Losses at the gene ends were 2 bases for V and 7 bases for J; bases not matched to a gene: 7. CDR3 coding DNA: TGTGCCAGCAGCGTGCAGGGGGCGAGTGATGAAGCTTTCTTT. Its translation is CASSVQGASDEAFF. The full variable domain, rest sourced from reference TRBV9 and TRBJ1-1, is DSGVTQTPKHLITATGQRVTLRCSPRSGDLSVYWYQQSLDQGLQFLIQYYNGEERAKGNILERFSAQQFPDLHSELNLSSLELGDSALYFCASSVQGASDEAFFGQGTRLTVV.

The V call is TRBV19, the J call TRBJ2-5; TRBD1 is a possible D gene (5 bases). The germline V gene encodes CDR1 LNHDA and CDR2 SQIVND (reference sequence). CDR3 size: 14 residues. The ends were cut back, 5 bases at V and 3 bases at J, with 13 bases in the middle. CDR3 protein: CASSSWTREETQYF. CDR3 sequence (DNA): TGTGCCAGTAGTTCTTGGACACGGGAAGAGACCCAGTACTTC.

About this clone: Other DNA variants within this sample encode the same CDR3. The rearrangement joins TRBV18 to TRBJ1-5; D uncertain. V dropped 2 bases and J dropped 5 bases, with 7 bases sitting between them. CDR1 is KGHSH and CDR2 is LQKENI in the germline V gene. CDR3 length: 13 amino acids. CDR3 nucleotide sequence: TGTGCCAGCTCACCAGGACGGGATCAGCCCCAGCATTTT. It yields the protein CASSPGRDQPQHF. Complete variable domain (other parts from reference TRBV18 and TRBJ1-5): NAGVMQNPRHLVRRRGQEARLRCSPMKGHSHVYWYRQLPEEGLKFMVYLQKENIIDESGMPKERFSAEFPKEGPSILRIQQVVRGDSAAYFCASSPGRDQPQHFGDGTRLSIL.

This clone has just one count. The genes are TRBV4-1 and TRBJ2-7, with 8 bases lining up with TRBD1. With V trimmed by 2 bases and J by 7 bases, 13 bases remained unmatched. Germline-derived CDR1 and CDR2 are MGHRA and YSYEKL. CDR3 length equals 16 residues. The CDR3 sequence is CASSQSVTRGPKEQYF. In DNA, the CDR3 is TGCGCCAGCAGCCAATCGGTGACCAGGGGGCCAAAAGAGCAGTACTTC.

The genes are TRBV5-1 and TRBJ2-1; 7 positions match TRBD2. Trimming cost V 0 bases and J 2 bases; bases outside gene matches: 5. CDR3 length equals 16 residues. CDR1 SGHRS and CDR2 YFSETQ come from the germline V gene. This CDR3 reads CASSLEAGAPYNEQFF. The CDR3 DNA reads TGCGCCAGCAGCTTGGAGGCGGGAGCCCCCTACAATGAGCAGTTCTTC.